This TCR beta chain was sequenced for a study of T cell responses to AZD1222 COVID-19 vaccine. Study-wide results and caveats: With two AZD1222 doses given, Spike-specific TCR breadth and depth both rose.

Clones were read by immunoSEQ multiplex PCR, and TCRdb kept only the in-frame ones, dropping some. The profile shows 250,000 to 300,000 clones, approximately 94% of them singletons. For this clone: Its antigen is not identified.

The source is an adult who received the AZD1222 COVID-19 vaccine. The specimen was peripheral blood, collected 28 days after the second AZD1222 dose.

The CDR3 region has the DNA TGTGCCAGCAGCGCCGGGGGGCGAGGCTACACCTTC. Its translation is CASSAGGRGYTF. V usage is TRBV9 and J usage is TRBJ1-2, with D possibly being TRBD1 (6 bases). The germline gives CDR1 SGDLS, CDR2 YYNGEE. The length of the CDR3 is 12 residues. The V gene lost 3 bases and the J gene lost 8 bases, with 11 bases spanning the gap. Combining the CDR3 with reference TRBV9 and TRBJ1-2 gives the whole variable domain DSGVTQTPKHLITATGQRVTLRCSPRSGDLSVYWYQQSLDQGLQFLIQYYNGEERAKGNILERFSAQQFPDLHSELNLSSLELGDSALYFCASSAGGRGYTFGSGTRLTVV.